The 5 T cell receptor beta chains in this list originate from one sample, sequenced in a study of CD8 T cells in ankylosing spondylitis. General study findings and limits: Ankylosing spondylitis blood appeared to carry a characteristic TCR beta motif of several highly homologous variants.

Using its own MiXCR run on the 5' RACE reads, TCRdb lists one record per CDR3 protein. The sample lists about 390,000 distinct CDR3 sequences; approximately 20% were seen once. The antigens of these receptors remain unknown. Sequencing was carried out using blood, either unsorted or a sorted T cell fraction (not recorded which). All receptors come from a male donor with ankylosing spondylitis.

CDR3 amino acids: CASSFTGQSNEKLFF. The CDR3 DNA reads as TGTGCCAGCAGCTTCACCGGACAGTCAAATGAAAAACTGTTTTTT. The chain couples TRBV9 to TRBJ1-4, with a tentative D call TRBD1 (6 bases). This CDR3 has 15 amino acids. The germline V gene encodes CDR1 SGDLS and CDR2 YYNGEE. V shed 4 bases and J shed 5 bases, with 15 bases lying between them.

This clonotype was observed a handful of times. The chain couples TRBV7-2 to TRBJ2-4; 7 nucleotides match TRBD2. Germline CDR1 reads SGHTA; CDR2 reads FQGNSA. The J segment lost 8 bases and the V segment lost 4 bases, leaving 2 bases of the junction unmatched. The CDR3 length is 12 residues. The CDR3 DNA follows: TGTGCCAGCAGCTGGGAGGGGTACATTCAGTACTTC. Amino acids: CASSWEGYIQYF.

The chain combines TRBV6-2 or TRBV6-3 with TRBJ1-5, with D uncertain. The CDR3 covers 14 residues. Trimming left V 6 bases short and J 3 bases short, with 12 bases between. CDR1 is MNHEY and CDR2 is SVGEGT in the germline V gene. The CDR3 DNA follows: TGTGCCAGCAGACCCCGCCACCACAATCAGCCCCAGCATTTT. Translation gives CASRPRHHNQPQHF.

CDR3 coding DNA: TGTGCCAGCAGCTTCCCTCGCAGGGGCTGGGACACTGAAGCTTTCTTT. As protein: CASSFPRRGWDTEAFF. J is TRBJ1-1 and V is TRBV28; D is perhaps TRBD1 (6 bases). The CDR3 has 16 amino acids. Germline V CDR1 and CDR2: MDHEN, SYDVKM. Trimming took off 6 bases at V and 3 bases at J, with 20 bases between the two ends.

This chain links TRBV28 with TRBJ2-7; D is ambiguous. The CDR3 sequence is 14 residues long. Germline V gives CDR1 MDHEN, CDR2 SYDVKM. V lost 1 base and J lost 6, with 13 bases in between. The CDR3 loop is CASSLSTEVAEQYF. The CDR3 DNA reads as TGTGCCAGCAGTTTATCTACAGAGGTAGCCGAGCAGTACTTC.